This record concerns one T cell receptor (beta chain) sequence. The clone's antigen remains unknown. No base-level quality is on record; no much larger clone is a single base apart. The library was made by PCR. Sequencing instrument: Illumina HiSeq 2500. To reduce PCR and sequencing biases, unique molecular identifiers were incorporated into the TCR beta cDNA libraries. Per 1 to 10 million input T cells, roughly 0.5 million cDNA molecules were obtained, such that each molecule approximated one T cell. Patient libraries were prepared and sequenced with the same protocol used for the earlier healthy control dataset. Samples belonging to the same batch were prepared together, multiplexed and sequenced on a shared HiSeq lane. As for the original processing: MIGEC handled the raw barcoded reads, throwing out single-read molecular identifier groups before consensus assembly and CDR3 extraction. VDJtools was used for post-analysis of the clonotype tables, and diversity was normalized by down-sampling every dataset to the size of the smallest sample. To correct batch-related cross-sample contamination, repertoire overlap clustering matched CDR3 amino acid sequences but not nucleotide sequences. Clones were called with MiXCR by TCRdb after fastp trimmed the public reads at Q25, and only in-frame beta chains were retained. Identical CDR3 protein sequences are pooled into one entry, listed with their most common genes and DNA. These V and J calls originate from TCRdb's pipeline instead of the authors' own analysis. The sample contains almost 700,000 distinct CDR3 sequences, 55% to 60% of them found a single time. The top ten clonotypes cover 10% to 12% of the sample.

TCR beta repertoires were profiled from peripheral blood of under 15 young patients with multiple sclerosis to demonstrate the VDJtools post-analysis software. Multiple sclerosis patients were children and adolescents aged about 6 to 17 years. The CDR3, from cysteine to phenylalanine, totals 16 residues. The CDR3 DNA has 48 bases and is translated from base 1. The germline V gene encodes CDR1 MNHNY and CDR2 SVGAGI (reference sequence). This entry belongs to a study of post-analysis software for immune sequencing data (dated by TCRdb to between 2014 and 2017). Turning to the overall study: Disease courses on record covered relapsing-remitting, secondary progressive and progressive-relapsing multiple sclerosis, though some patients had no subtype annotation. A subset of samples was prepared in parallel using single-end sample barcoding, then pooled and co-amplified after Illumina adapter ligation. The patient repertoires were compared against 11 previously published healthy control repertoires obtained from donors aged roughly 6 to 25 years. The paper as a whole reports these results and caveats: Significantly lower normalized Chao1 diversity was found in multiple sclerosis patients than in controls, suggesting substantial peripheral T-cell clonal expansion. The control group was slightly older than the multiple sclerosis patient group. Direct clustering with F measure revealed strong co-clustering of samples prepared in the same batch, which led to a batch-effect correction. Patients showed significantly higher frequencies than controls for several TRBV segments, among them TRBV5-6, TRBV5-1 and TRBV20-1.

The sequenced sample was blood. The clonotype comes from a girl aged 2 to 10 with multiple sclerosis. Rearrangement joined TRBV6-6 to TRBJ2-4; the D segment is perhaps TRBD1 or TRBD2, each sharing 5 matched bases. TRBJ2-5 explains the end of the DNA better; the J call may be wrong. Here the CDR3 is given as CASGTRLRGVEETQYF. At the DNA level, the sequence is TGTGCCAGCGGTACCAGACTACGAGGGGTAGAAGAGACCCAGTACTTC.